Each of the 17 T cell receptor beta chains below was sequenced from the same sample in a study of tumor and adjacent non-tumor tissue in lung cancer. The template was RNA from unsorted bulk tissue. TCRbeta libraries were built with three rounds of nested PCR, modified from ARM-PCR. MiXCR was run by TCRdb on the multiplex PCR reads, yielding one entry per CDR3 protein. The sample includes around 70,000 distinct CDR3 sequences, 60% of them seen just once. The sample comprised lung tumor tissue. All receptors come from a man over 45 with non-small cell lung cancer.

This clonotype was seen a few times. Since the CDR3 does not end with the conserved phenylalanine or tryptophan, this likely comes from a read error. The J gene is TRBJ2-1, the V gene TRBV6-6; TRBD2 matches at 12 bases. The trim removed 5 bases at V and 7 bases at J, leaving 9 bases unmatched. Germline assignment: CDR1 MNHNY and CDR2 SVGAGI (reference sequence). The CDR3 length is 16 residues. The CDR3 DNA reads as TGTGCCAGCAGTCTCAAGACTAGCGGGAGCGGAAATGAGCAGTTCCTC. Its protein is CASSLKTSGSGNEQFL.

Regarding this clonotype: This may be a read error, as it is one base from a much larger clone. This chain joins TRBV4-2 and TRBJ2-5, with 7 bases that match TRBD2. V dropped 3 bases and J dropped 5; count of bases not matched to a gene: 9. This CDR3 comprises 15 residues. CDR1 LGHNA and CDR2 YNFKEQ come from the germline V gene. Here the CDR3 reads CASSHDLPSGETQYF. In DNA form, the CDR3 reads TGTGCCAGCAGCCATGATCTTCCTAGCGGCGAGACCCAGTACTTC.

The chain's CDR3 is CASRIGGGHEQFF. DNA of the CDR3: TGTGCCAGCAGAATCGGAGGGGGGCATGAGCAGTTCTTC. This chain joins TRBV12-3 or TRBV12-4 and TRBJ2-1; D may match TRBD1 or TRBD2 (6 bases each). The CDR3 runs to 13 residues. Trimming removed 6 bases from V and 8 bases from J, with 14 bases in between.

The table lists this clonotype with a few counts. A clone one base away is much larger, so this may be a read error. The chain carries TRBV6-1 and TRBJ1-2; 10 bases are a match to TRBD1. Germline V lookup: CDR1 MNHNS, CDR2 SASEGT. V was clipped by 8 bases and J by 2 bases; unmatched bases: 8. The length of the CDR3 is 15 residues. The CDR3 loop is CASVLGQGHNYGYTF. In DNA, the CDR3 is TGTGCCAGCGTTCTGGGACAGGGGCACAACTATGGCTACACCTTC.

This clonotype was detected ten times or more. The chain combines TRBV6-2 or TRBV6-3 with TRBJ2-1, with TRBD2 matching 7 bases. The CDR3 spans 15 residues. Trimming took 9 bases from V and 0 from J; bases not matched to a gene: 8. Looked up from germline, CDR1 is MNHEY and CDR2 is SVGEGT. In DNA form, the CDR3 reads TGTGCCAGTCAGAGCGGGGAGAGCTCCTACAATGAGCAGTTCTTC. Amino acid sequence: CASQSGESSYNEQFF.

V usage is TRBV7-9 and J usage is TRBJ2-1; the D gene is possibly TRBD2 (5 bases). Germline V lookup: CDR1 SEHNR, CDR2 FQNEAQ (reference sequence). The CDR3 is 18 amino acids. The CDR3 nucleotides read TGTGCAAGCCGCCCCCCTGGGGTAGCAGAGGGAATTGGGAATGAGCAGTTCTTC. Translated: CASRPPGVAEGIGNEQFF.

This clonotype was counted at least ten times. The rearrangement links TRBV6-6 to TRBJ2-2; 8 bases map to TRBD1. Per the germline V gene, CDR1 is MNHNY and CDR2 is SVGAGI (reference sequence). The CDR3 spans 16 residues. Germline trimming cut 6 bases from V and 7 bases from J; bases unmatched to any gene: 13. CDR3 DNA sequence: TGTGCCAGCAGACCCGCAGACAGGGGTTTTGGCGGGGAGCTGTTTTTT. This gives the protein CASRPADRGFGGELFF.

The chain has TRBV6-2 or TRBV6-3 and TRBJ2-1; D is tentatively TRBD1 or TRBD2 (5 bases each). The germline CDR1 and CDR2 sequences are MNHEY and SVGEGT. V was trimmed by 6 bases and J by 9 bases, leaving 21 bases between them. The CDR3 runs to 15 residues. This chain's CDR3 is CASSLYGTPRSEQFF. The CDR3 region has the DNA TGTGCCAGCAGCCTCTATGGGACCCCCCGGTCTGAGCAGTTCTTC.

The chain recombines TRBV11-3 with TRBJ2-1, with 9 bases lining up with TRBD2. V lost 5 bases, J lost 8 bases, and 13 bases stayed unmatched. The CDR3 has 16 amino acids. Germline V gives CDR1 SGHNT, CDR2 YENEEA. The CDR3, as DNA: TGTGCCAGCAGCGCCTGCAGGACTAGCGTGAGAGATGAGCAGTTCTTC. Its translation: CASSACRTSVRDEQFF.

A word on this clonotype: The junction differs from germline at one of its ends, possibly a read error. The gene calls are TRBV7-9 and TRBJ1-4; the D gene is possibly TRBD1 (5 bases). Per germline, CDR1 SEHNR and CDR2 FQNEAQ (reference sequence). The CDR3 totals 16 residues. CDR3 sequence: CASSTGVASTNEKQLF. CDR3 nucleotides: TGTGCCAGCAGCACAGGCGTCGCGTCAACTAATGAAAAACAGCTTTTT.

Points on this clonotype: A junction end diverges from the germline sequence, so it may reflect a read error. The chain links TRBV13 to TRBJ2-7; D might be TRBD1 (6 bases). CDR3 length: 16 residues. From germline, CDR1 is PRHDT and CDR2 FYEKMQ (reference sequence). In DNA form, the CDR3 reads TGTGCCAGCACCTTAGTCGGACAGTCCCTATCGGACGAGCAGTACTTC. Protein: CASTLVGQSLSDEQYF.

The J gene is TRBJ2-5, the V gene TRBV3-1; D is perhaps TRBD1 (5 bases). Trimming left V 0 bases short and J 1 base short, with 9 bases between. CDR3 length: 15 residues. Germline CDR1 is LGHDT and CDR2 is YNNKEL (reference sequence). The CDR3 region is CASSQEGRAQETQYF. CDR3 bases: TGTGCCAGCAGCCAAGAGGGCAGGGCCCAAGAGACCCAGTACTTC.

This clonotype was counted only a few times. The chain is built from TRBV29-1 and TRBJ2-7; 8 bases align to TRBD1. The CDR3 runs 13 residues. Germline CDR1 and CDR2: SQVTM and ANQGSEA. The ends lost 6 bases at V and 3 bases at J; junction bases unmatched: 7. CDR3: CSVARGQGYEQYF. In DNA, the CDR3 is TGCAGCGTGGCGCGAGGACAGGGCTACGAGCAGTACTTC.

There are many counts of this clonotype. The chain uses TRBV6-2 or TRBV6-3 and TRBJ2-3; D is unresolved. The CDR3 consists of 12 residues. Trimming took off 0 bases at V and 8 bases at J, with 6 bases between the two ends. CDR1 is MNHEY and CDR2 is SVGEGT in the germline V gene. The DNA of the CDR3 is TGTGCCAGCAGTTACTCGCCGGGTACGCAGTATTTT. Translating gives CASSYSPGTQYF.

V is TRBV6-2 or TRBV6-3 and J is TRBJ2-1; unclear D gene. This CDR3 is 12 amino acids long. Trimming shortened V by 9 bases and J by 1 base, and 7 bases separated the two germline ends. Germline CDR1 is MNHEY and CDR2 is SVGEGT. The CDR3 nucleotides are TGTGCCAGTTGCAGGTCCTACAATGAGCAGTTCTTC. Translated, it gives CASCRSYNEQFF.

Concerning this clonotype itself: At one boundary the junction diverges from the germline segment, which might be a read error. The chain links TRBV6-1 to TRBJ1-4; no clear D. The CDR3 covers 15 residues. The germline gives CDR1 MNHNS, CDR2 SASEGT. As DNA, the CDR3 is TGTGCCAGCGCTTATAAATCGTTGCTAGATGAAAAACTGTTTTTC. Translating gives CASAYKSLLDEKLFF.

Comment on this clonotype: The junction departs from germline at one end; a sequencing error may be responsible. V usage is TRBV6-1 and J usage is TRBJ2-7, with D tentatively TRBD1 (5 bases). The CDR3 length is 14 residues. Germline V CDR1 and CDR2: MNHNS, SASEGT. The CDR3: CASSVYRGSYDQYF. CDR3 nucleotide sequence: TGTGCCAGCAGTGTCTATAGGGGATCCTACGACCAGTACTTT.